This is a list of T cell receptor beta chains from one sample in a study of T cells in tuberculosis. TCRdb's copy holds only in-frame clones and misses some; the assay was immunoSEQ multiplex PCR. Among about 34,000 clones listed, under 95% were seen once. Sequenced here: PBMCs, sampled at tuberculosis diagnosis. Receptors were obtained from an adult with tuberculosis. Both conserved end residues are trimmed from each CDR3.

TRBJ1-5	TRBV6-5	ASSYHRDNQPQH
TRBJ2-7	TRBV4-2	ASSQDPTGDYEQY
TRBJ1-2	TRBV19	ASIGAGENYGYT
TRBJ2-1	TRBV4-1	ASSQRDNSGANEQF
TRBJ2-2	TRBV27	ASSSGRGRTLGTGELF
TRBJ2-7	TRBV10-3	ASGGLAYAEEQY
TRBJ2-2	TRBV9	ASSVDRGGAHGELF
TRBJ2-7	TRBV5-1	ASSFASAGGPNEQY
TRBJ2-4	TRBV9	ASSVTAGSVEAKNIQY
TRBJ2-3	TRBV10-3	AISANSGGLTDTQY
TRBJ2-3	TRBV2	ASTAPPDTQY
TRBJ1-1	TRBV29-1	SVESGRGMEAF
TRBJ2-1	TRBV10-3	AISESSSGGTSYNEQF
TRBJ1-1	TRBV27	ASSLSETVGTEAF
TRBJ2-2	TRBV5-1	ASKRGTGELF
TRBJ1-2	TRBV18	ASSPRQQGENHGYT
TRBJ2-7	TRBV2	ASSGTGRYEQY
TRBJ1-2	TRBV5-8	ASSFSSLSYGYT
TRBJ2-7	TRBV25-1	ASSEFAPGTGTYEQY
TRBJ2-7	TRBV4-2	ASSQEQGTAYEQY
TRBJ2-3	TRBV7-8	ASRLGWVADTDTQY
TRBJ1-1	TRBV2	ASREQGLPNTEAF
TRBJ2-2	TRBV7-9	ASSQPGGRTGELF
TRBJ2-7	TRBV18	ASSLDMSSYEQY
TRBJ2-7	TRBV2	ASEDRGRGEQY
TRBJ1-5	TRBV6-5	ASSIQGHDQPQH
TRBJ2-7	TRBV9	ASSGRDSYEQY
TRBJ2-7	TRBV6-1	ASSEYQGTYEQY
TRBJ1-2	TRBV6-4	ASKQGRDRVDGYT
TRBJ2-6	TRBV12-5	ASGIDSGANVLT
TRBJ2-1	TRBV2	ASSGLADEQF
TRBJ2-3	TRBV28	ASSSIPRDRTDTQY
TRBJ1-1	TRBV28	ASSPRIIRTGIRNTEAF
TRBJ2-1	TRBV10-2	ASSSENKQF
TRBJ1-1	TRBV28	ASSRQGRAF
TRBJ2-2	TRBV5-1	ASSLFIGGDTGELF
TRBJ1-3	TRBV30	AFTQGLLSSGNTIY
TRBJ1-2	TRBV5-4	ASSSPGQSHYGYT
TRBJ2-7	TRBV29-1	SVEAGSRGRYEQY
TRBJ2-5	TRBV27	ASSLGQGAPPFH
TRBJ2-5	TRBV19	ASSIAGAETQY
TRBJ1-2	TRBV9	ASSPPADRDGGFNYGYT
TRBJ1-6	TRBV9	ASSSRQGGNSPLH
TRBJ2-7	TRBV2	ASAGLRGRYEQY
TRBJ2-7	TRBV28	ASSSPWDGRAYEQY
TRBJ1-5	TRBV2	ASRSGTQDQPQH
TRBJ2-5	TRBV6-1	ATLSGGGQETQY
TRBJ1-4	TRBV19	ASSRAQLNEKLF
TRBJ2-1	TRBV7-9	ASSFNGDEQF
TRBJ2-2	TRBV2	ASSEVFDTGELF